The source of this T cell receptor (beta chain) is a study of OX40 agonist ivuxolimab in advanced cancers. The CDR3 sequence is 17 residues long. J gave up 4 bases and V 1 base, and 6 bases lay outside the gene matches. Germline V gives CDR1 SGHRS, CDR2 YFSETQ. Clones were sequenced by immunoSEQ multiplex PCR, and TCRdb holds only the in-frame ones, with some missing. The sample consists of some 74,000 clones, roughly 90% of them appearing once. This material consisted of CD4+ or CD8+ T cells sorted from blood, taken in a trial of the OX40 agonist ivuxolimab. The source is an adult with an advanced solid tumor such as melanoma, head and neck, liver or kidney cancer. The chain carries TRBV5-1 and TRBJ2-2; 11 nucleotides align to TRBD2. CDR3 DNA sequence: TGCGCCAGCAGCTTGACTAGCGGGAGACCGGGCACCGGGGAGCTGTTTTTT. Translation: CASSLTSGRPGTGELFF.